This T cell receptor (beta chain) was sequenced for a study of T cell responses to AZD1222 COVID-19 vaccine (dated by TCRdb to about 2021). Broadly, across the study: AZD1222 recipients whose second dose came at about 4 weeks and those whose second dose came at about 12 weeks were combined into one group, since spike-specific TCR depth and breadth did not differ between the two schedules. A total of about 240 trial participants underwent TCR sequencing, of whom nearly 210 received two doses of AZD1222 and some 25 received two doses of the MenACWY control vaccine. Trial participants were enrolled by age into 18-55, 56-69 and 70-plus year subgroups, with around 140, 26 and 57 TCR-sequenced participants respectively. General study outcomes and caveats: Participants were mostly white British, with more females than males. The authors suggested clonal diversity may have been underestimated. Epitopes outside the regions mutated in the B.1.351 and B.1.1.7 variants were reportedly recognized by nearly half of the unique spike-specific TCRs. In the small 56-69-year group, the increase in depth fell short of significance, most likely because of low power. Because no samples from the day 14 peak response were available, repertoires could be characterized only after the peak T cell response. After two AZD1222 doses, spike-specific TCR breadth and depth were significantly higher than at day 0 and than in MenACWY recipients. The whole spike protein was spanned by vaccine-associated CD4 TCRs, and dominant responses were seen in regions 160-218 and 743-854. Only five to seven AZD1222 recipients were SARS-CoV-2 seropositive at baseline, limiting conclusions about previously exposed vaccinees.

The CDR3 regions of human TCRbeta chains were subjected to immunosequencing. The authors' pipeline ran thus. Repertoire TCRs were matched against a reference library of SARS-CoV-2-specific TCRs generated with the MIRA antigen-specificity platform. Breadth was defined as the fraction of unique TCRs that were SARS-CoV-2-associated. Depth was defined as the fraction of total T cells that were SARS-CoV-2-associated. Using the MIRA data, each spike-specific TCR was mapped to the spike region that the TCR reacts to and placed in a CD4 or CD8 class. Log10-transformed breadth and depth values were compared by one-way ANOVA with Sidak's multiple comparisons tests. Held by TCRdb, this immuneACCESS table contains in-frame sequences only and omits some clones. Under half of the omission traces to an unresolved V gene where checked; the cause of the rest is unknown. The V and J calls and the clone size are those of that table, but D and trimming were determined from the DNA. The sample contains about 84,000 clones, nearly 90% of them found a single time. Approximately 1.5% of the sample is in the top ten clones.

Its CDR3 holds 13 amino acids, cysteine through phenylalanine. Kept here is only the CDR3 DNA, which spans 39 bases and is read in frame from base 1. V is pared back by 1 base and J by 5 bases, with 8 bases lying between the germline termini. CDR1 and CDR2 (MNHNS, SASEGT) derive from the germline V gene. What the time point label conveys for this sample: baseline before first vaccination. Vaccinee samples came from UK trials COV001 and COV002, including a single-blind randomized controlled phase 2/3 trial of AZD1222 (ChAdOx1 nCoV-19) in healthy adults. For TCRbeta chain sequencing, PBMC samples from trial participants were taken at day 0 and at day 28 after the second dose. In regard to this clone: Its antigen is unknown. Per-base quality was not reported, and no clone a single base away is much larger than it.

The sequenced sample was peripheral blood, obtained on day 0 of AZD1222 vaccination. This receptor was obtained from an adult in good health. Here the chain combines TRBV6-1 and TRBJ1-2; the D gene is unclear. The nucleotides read TGTGCCAGCAGTGAAGTGGGAGCTTATGGCTACACCTTC. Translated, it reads CASSEVGAYGYTF.